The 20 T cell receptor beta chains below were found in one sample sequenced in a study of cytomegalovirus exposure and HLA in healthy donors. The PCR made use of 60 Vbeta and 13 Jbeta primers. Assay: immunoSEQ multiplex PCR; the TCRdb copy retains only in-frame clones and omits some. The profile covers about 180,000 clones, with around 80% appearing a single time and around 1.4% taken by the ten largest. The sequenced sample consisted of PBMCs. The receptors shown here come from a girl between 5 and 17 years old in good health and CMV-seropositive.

The CDR3 sequence is CASSFRDRDGNEQFF. The CDR3 DNA is TGTGCCAGCAGTTTCCGGGACAGGGATGGAAATGAGCAGTTCTTC. The chain joins TRBV2 to TRBJ2-1, with 9 bases fitting TRBD1. The CDR3 has 15 residues. The germline gives CDR1 SNHLY, CDR2 FYNNEI. Unmatched junction bases numbered 9, after V lost 5 bases and J lost 7 bases.

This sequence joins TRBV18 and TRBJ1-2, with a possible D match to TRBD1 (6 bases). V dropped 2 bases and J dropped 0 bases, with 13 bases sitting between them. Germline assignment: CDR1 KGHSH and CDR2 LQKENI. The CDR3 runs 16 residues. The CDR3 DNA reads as TGTGCCAGCTCACCATCGACAGGACCCGCTAACTATGGCTACACCTTC. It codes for CASSPSTGPANYGYTF.

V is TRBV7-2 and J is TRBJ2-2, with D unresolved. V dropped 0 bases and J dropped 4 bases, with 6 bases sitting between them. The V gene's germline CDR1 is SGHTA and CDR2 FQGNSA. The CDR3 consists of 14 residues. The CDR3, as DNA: TGTGCCAGCAGCTTAGCGCGAGGCACCGGGGAGCTGTTTTTT. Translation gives CASSLARGTGELFF.

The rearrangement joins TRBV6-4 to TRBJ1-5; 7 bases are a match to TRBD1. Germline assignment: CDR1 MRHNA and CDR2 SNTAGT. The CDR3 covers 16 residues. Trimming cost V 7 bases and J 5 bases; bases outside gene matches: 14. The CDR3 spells CASIMLRGLLDQPQHF. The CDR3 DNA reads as TGTGCCAGCATTATGTTGAGGGGGCTCTTAGATCAGCCCCAGCATTTT.

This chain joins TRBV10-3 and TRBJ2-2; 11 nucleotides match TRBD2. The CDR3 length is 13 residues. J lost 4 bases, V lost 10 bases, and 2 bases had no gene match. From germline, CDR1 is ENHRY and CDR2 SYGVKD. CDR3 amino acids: CATGLAATGELFF. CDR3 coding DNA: TGTGCCACGGGACTAGCGGCCACCGGGGAGCTGTTTTTT.

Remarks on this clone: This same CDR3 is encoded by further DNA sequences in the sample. CDR3 region: CACGGGVISYEQYF. CDR3 sequence (DNA): TGTGCTTGCGGAGGAGGTGTTATTTCCTACGAGCAGTACTTC. The chain recombines TRBV30 with TRBJ2-7, with a possible D match to TRBD2 (5 bases). Germline CDR1 is GTSNPN and CDR2 is SVGIG (reference sequence). This CDR3 comprises 14 residues.

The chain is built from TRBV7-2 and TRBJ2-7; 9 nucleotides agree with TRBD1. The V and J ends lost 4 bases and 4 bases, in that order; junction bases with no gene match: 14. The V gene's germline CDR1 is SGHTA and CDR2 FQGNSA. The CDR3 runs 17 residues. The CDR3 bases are TGTGCCAGCAGCTCCGGGCCACAGGGGGCGTTCGCTTACGAGCAGTACTTC. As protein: CASSSGPQGAFAYEQYF.

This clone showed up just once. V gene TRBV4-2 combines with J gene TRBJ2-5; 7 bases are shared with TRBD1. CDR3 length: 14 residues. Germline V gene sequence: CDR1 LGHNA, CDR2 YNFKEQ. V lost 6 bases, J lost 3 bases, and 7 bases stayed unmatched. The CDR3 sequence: CASSRTGAEETQYF. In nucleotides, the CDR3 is TGTGCCAGCAGTCGTACAGGGGCTGAAGAGACCCAGTACTTC.

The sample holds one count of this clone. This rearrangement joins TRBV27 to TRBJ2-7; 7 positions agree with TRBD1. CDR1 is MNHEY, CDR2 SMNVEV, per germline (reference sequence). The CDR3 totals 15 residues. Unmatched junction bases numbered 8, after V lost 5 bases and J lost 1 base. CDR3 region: CASSLQRTGSYEQYF. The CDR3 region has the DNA TGTGCCAGCAGTCTACAAAGGACAGGTTCCTACGAGCAGTACTTC.

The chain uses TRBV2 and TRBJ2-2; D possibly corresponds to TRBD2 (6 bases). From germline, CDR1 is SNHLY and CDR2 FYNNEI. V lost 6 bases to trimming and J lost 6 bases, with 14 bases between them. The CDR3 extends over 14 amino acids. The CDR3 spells CASRGPGLSGELFF. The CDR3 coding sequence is TGTGCCAGCAGAGGCCCGGGACTTTCCGGGGAGCTGTTTTTT.

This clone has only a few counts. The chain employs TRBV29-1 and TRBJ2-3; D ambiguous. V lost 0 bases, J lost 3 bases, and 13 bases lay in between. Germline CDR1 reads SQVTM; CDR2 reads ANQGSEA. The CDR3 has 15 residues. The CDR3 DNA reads TGCAGCGTTGAAGATCTTACCGGTCTTACAGATACGCAGTATTTT. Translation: CSVEDLTGLTDTQYF.

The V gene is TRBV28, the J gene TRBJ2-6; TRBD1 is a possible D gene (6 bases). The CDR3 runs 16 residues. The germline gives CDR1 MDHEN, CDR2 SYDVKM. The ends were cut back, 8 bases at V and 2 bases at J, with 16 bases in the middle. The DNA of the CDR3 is TGTGCCAGCCCCCACAGGGTCCTGGCTGGGGCCAACGTCCTGACTTTC. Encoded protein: CASPHRVLAGANVLTF.

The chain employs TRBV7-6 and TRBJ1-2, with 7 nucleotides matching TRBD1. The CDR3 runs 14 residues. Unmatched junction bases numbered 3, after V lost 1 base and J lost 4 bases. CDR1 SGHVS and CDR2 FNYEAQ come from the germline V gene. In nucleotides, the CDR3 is TGTGCCAGCAGCTTAGGTGGACAGGCCTATGGCTACACCTTC. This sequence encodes CASSLGGQAYGYTF. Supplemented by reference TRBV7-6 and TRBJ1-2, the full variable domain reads GAGVSQSPRYKVTKRGQDVALRCDPISGHVSLYWYRQALGQGPEFLTYFNYEAQQDKSGLPNDRFSAERPEGSISTLTIQRTEQRDSAMYRCASSLGGQAYGYTFGSGTRLTVV.

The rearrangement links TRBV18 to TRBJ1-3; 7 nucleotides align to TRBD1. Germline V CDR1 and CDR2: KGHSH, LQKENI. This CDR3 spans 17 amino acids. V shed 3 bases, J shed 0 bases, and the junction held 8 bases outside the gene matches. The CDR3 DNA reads TGTGCCAGCTCACCGATAATAGGGACAGACTCTGGAAACACCATATATTTT. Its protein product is CASSPIIGTDSGNTIYF.

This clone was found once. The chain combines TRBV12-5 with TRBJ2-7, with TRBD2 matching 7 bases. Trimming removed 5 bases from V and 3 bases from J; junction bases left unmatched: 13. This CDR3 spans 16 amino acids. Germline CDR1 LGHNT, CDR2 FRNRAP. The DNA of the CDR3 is TGTGCTAGTGGTCCCCGGGGGGACTCGATGAGCTACGAGCAGTACTTC. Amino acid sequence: CASGPRGDSMSYEQYF.

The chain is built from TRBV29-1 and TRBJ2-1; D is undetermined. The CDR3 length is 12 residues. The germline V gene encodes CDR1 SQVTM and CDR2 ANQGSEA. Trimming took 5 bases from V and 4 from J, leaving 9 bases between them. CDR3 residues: CSVNGRYNEQFF. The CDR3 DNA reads TGCAGCGTTAACGGCAGGTACAATGAGCAGTTCTTC.

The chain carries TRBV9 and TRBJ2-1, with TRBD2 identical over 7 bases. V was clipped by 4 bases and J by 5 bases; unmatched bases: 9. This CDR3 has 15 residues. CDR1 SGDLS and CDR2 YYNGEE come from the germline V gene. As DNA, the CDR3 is TGTGCCAGCAGCTCGGCCGGGACTACTAACAATGAGCAGTTCTTC. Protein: CASSSAGTTNNEQFF.

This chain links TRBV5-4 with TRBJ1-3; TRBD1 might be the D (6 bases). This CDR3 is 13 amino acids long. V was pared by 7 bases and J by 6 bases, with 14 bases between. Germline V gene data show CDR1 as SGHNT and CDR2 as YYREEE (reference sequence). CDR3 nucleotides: TGTGCCAGCTGCCGGGACACCGAAAACACCATATATTTT. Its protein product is CASCRDTENTIYF.

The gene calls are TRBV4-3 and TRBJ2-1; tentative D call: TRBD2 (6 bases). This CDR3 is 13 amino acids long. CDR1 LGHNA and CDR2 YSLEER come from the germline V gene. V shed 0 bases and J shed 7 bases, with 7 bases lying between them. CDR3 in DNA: TGCGCCAGCAGCCAAGAACGGGGGAATGAGCAGTTCTTC. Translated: CASSQERGNEQFF.

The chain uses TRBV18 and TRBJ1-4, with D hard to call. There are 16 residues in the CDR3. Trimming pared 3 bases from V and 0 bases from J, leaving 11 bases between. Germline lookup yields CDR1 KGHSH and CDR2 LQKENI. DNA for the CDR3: TGTGCCAGCTCACCCCTTTCACCAGCAACTAATGAAAAACTGTTTTTT. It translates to CASSPLSPATNEKLFF.